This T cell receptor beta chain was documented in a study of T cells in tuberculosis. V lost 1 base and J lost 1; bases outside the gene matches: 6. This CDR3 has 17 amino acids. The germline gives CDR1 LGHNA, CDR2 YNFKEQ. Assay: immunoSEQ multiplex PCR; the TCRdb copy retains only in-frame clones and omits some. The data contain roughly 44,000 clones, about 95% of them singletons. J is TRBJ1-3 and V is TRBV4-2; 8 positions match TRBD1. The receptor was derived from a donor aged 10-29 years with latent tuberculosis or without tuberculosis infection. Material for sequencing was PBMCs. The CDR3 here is CASSQGTGWTSGNTIYF. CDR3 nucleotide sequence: TGTGCCAGCAGCCAAGGGACAGGGTGGACATCTGGAAACACCATATATTTT.